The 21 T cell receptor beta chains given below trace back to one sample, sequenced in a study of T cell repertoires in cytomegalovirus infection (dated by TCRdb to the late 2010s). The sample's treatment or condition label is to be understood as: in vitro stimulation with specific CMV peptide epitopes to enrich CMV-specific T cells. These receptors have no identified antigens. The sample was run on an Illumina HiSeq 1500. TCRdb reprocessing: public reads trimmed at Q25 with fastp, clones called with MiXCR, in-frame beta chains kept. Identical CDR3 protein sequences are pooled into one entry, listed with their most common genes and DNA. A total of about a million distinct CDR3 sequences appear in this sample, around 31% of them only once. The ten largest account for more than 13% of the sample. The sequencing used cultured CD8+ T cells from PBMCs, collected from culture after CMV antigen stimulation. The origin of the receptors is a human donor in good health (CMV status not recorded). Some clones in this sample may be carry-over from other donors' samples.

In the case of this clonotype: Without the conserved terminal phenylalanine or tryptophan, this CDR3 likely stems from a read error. The CDR3 is CASSLSLGNEKLFL. In DNA form, the CDR3 reads TGTGCCAGCAGCTTAAGTTTGGGTAATGAAAAACTGTTTCTT. The J gene is TRBJ1-4, the V gene TRBV7-9; no clear D. CDR3 length: 14 residues. V dropped 2 bases and J dropped 4 bases, with 8 bases sitting between them. Germline loops: CDR1 SEHNR, CDR2 FQNEAQ (reference sequence).

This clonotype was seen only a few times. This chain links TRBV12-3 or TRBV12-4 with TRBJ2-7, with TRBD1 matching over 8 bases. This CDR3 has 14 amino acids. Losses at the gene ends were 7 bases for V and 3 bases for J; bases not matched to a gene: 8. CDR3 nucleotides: TGTGCCAGCAAACTTACAGGGGGAGGCTACGAGCAGTACTTC. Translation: CASKLTGGGYEQYF.

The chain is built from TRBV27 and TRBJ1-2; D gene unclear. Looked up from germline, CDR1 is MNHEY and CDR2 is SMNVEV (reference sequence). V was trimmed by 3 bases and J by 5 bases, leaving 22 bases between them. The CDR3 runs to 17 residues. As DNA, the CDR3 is TGTGCCAGCAGTTTCCTTACCCCGGGGAGCCCTATTTATGGCTACACCTTC. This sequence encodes CASSFLTPGSPIYGYTF.

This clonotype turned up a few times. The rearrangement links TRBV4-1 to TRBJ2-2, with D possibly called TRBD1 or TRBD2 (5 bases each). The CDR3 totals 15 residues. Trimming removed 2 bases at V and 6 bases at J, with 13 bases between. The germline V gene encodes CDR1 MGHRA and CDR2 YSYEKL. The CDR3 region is CASSQKDLGAGELFF. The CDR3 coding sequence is TGCGCCAGCAGCCAAAAAGACTTGGGGGCCGGGGAGCTGTTTTTT.

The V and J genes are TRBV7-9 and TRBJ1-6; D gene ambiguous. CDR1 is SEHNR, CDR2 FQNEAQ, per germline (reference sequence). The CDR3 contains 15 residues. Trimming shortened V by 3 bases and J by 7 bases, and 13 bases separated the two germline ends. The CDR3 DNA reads TGTGCCAGCAGCTTGGCCCCTCTACTGAATTCACCCCTCCACTTT. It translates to CASSLAPLLNSPLHF.

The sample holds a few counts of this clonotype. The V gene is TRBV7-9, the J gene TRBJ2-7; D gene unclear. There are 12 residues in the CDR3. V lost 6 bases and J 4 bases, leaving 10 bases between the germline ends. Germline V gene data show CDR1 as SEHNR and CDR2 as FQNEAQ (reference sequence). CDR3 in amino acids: CASSPDAYEQYV. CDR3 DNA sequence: TGTGCCAGCAGTCCCGATGCATACGAGCAGTACGTC.

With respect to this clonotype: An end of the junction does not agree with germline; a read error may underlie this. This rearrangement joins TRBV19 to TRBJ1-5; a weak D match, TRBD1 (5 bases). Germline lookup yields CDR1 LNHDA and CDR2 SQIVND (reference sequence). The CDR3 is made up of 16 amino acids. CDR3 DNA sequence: TGTGCCAGTAGTATTGGCGCGGGGACCGTCAATCGGCCCCAGCATTTT. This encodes CASSIGAGTVNRPQHF. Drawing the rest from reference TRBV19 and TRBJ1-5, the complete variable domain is DGGITQSPKYLFRKEGQNVTLSCEQNLNHDAMYWYRQDPGQGLRLIYYSQIVNDFQKGDIAEGYSVSREKKESFPLTVTSAQKNPTAFYLCASSIGAGTVNRPQHFGDGTRLSIL.

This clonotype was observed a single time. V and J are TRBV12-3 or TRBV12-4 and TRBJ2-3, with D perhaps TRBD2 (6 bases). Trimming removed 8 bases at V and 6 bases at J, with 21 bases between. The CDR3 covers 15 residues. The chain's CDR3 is CASAWSREVEDTQYF. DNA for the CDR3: TGTGCCAGCGCTTGGTCGAGGGAGGTTGAGGATACGCAGTATTTT.

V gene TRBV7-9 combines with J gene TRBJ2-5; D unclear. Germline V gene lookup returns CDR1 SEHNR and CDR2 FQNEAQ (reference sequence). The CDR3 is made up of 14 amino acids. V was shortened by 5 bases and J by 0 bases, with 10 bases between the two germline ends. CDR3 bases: TGTGCCAGCAGCAACGAAGTTTACCAAGAGACCCAGTACTTC. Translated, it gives CASSNEVYQETQYF.

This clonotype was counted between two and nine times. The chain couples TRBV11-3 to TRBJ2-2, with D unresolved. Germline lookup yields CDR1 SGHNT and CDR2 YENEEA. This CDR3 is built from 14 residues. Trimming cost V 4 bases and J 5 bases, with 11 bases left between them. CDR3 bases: TGTGCCAGCAGCTCCTTCAAAGGGACCGGGGAGCTGTTTTTT. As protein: CASSSFKGTGELFF.

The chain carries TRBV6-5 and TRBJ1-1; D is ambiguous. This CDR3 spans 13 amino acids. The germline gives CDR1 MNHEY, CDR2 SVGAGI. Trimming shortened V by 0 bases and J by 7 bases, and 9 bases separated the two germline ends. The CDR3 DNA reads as TGTGCCAGCAGTTACTCGAGAAGCGGTGAAGCTTTCTTT. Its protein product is CASSYSRSGEAFF.

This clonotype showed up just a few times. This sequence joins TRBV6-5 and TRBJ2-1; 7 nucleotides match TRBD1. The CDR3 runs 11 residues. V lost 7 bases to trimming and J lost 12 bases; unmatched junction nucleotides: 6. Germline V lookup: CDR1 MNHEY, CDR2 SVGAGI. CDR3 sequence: CASKSTGMQFF. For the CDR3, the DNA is TGTGCCAGCAAATCGACAGGGATGCAGTTCTTC.

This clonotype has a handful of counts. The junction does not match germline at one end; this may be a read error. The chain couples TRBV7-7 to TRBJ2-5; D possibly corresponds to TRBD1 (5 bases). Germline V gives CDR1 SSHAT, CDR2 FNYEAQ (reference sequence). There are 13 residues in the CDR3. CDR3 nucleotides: TGTGCTAGCAGCTTAGTGACAGAAGAGACCCAGTACTTC. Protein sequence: CASSLVTEETQYF.

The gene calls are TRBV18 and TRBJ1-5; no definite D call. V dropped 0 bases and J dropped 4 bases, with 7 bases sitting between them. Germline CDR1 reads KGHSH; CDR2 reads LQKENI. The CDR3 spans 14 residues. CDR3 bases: TGTGCCAGCTCACCACCTTCGACTAATCAGCCCCAGCATTTT. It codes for CASSPPSTNQPQHF. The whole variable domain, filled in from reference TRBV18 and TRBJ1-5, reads NAGVMQNPRHLVRRRGQEARLRCSPMKGHSHVYWYRQLPEEGLKFMVYLQKENIIDESGMPKERFSAEFPKEGPSILRIQQVVRGDSAAYFCASSPPSTNQPQHFGDGTRLSIL.

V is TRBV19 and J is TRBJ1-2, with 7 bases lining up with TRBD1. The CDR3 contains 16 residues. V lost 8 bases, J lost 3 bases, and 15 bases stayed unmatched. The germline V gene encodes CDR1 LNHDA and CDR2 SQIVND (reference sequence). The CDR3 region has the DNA TGTGCCAGTCTAGGTGAACAGGGGACCCTGGACTATGGCTACACCTTC. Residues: CASLGEQGTLDYGYTF.

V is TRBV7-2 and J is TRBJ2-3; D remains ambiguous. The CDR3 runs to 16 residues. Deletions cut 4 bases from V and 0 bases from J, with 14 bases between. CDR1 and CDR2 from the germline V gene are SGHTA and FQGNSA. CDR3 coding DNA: TGTGCCAGCAGCTGGAGCGCGGTCCTAAGCACAGATACGCAGTATTTT. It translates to CASSWSAVLSTDTQYF.

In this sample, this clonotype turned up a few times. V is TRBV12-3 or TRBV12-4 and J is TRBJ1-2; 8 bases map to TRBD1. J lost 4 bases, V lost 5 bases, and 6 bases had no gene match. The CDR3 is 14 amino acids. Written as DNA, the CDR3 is TGTGCCAGCAGTCCCGGGGGGACAGGCTATGGCTACACCTTC. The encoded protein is CASSPGGTGYGYTF.

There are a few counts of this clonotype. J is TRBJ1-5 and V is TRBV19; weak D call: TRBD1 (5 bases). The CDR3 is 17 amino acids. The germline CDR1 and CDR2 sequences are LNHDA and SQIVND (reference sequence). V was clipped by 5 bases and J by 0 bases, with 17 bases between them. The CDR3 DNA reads TGTGCCAGTAGTGGGATGGGGGGGGGTTATAGCAATCAGCCCCAGCATTTT. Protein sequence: CASSGMGGGYSNQPQHF.

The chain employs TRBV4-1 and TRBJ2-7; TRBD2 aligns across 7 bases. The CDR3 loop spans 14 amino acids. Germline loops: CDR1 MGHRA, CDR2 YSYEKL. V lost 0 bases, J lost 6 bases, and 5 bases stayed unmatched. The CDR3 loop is CASSQDLRGSEQYV. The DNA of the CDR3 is TGCGCCAGCAGCCAAGATTTGCGGGGGAGCGAGCAGTACGTC.

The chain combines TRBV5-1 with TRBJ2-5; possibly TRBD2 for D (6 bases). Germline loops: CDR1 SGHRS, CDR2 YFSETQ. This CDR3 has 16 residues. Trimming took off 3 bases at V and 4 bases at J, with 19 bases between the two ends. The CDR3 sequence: CASSWEEGTSGETQYF. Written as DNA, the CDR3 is TGCGCCAGCAGCTGGGAGGAGGGAACTAGTGGAGAGACCCAGTACTTC. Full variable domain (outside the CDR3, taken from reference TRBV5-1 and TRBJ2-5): KAGVTQTPRYLIKTRGQQVTLSCSPISGHRSVSWYQQTPGQGLQFLFEYFSETQRNKGNFPGRFSGRQFSNSRSEMNVSTLELGDSALYLCASSWEEGTSGETQYFGPGTRLLVL.

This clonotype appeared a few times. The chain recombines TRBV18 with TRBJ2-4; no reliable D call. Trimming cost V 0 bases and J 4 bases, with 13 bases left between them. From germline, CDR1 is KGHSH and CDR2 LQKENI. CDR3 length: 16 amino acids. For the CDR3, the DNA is TGTGCCAGCTCACCACCGGCAACCTATCGAAAAAACATTCAGTACTTC. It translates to CASSPPATYRKNIQYF.